This record concerns one T cell receptor beta chain sequence. What it binds is unknown. The same CDR3 can be traced to other DNA sequences in this sample. This specimen belongs to a study of shared clonotypes between healthy human individuals. Turning to the study itself: A couple of women and three men aged 18 to 49 made up the donors. General study points: The authors sampled blood alone, and tissue repertoires likely differ. Generation of non-shared clonotypes was less probable than generation of clonotypes shared by all four donors.

V was cut by 8 bases and J by 6 bases, with 16 bases left in between. CDR3 length: 12 amino acids. The V gene's germline CDR1 is GTSNPN and CDR2 SVGIG (reference sequence). Sequencing used immunoSEQ multiplex PCR; TCRdb keeps in-frame clones, though not all of them. Among about 1,800,000 clones listed, about 95% were seen once. Naive CD8 cells, CD45RO-negative and positively selected for CCR7, excluded terminally differentiated effector memory CD45RA+ cells. Every donor was a Caucasian adult from Nashville, Tennessee. This clonotype originated in a man younger than 30 in good health. Sample: naive CD8+ T cells sorted from blood. V usage is TRBV30 and J usage is TRBJ1-2; D is undetermined. In DNA form, the CDR3 reads TGTGCCGGGATGCCCTCTCCTCATGGCTACACCTTC. Translating gives CAGMPSPHGYTF.